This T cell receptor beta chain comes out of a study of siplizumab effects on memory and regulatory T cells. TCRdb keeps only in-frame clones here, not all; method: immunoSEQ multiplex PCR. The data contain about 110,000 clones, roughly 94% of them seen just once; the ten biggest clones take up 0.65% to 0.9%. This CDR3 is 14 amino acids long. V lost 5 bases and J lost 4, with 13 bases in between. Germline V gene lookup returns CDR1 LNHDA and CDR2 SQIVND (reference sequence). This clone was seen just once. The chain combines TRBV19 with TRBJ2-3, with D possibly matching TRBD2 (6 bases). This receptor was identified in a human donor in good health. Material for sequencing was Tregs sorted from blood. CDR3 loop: CASSAAGGADTQYF. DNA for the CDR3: TGTGCCAGTAGTGCAGCGGGCGGGGCAGATACGCAGTATTTT.